These T cell receptor beta chains were read from a single sample in a study of CD8+CD57+ T cells in acquired aplastic anemia. From the reads, TCRdb called clonotypes with MiXCR, one entry per CDR3 protein. This sample carries around 200,000 distinct CDR3 sequences, under 55% of them seen once, and the ten largest clones take 8% to 10%. Sequencing was carried out using sorted CD4+, CD8+, or CD8+CD57+ T cells (not recorded which) from PBMCs. Source of these receptors: a human donor with aplastic anemia. CDR3s leave out the opening cysteine and the closing phenylalanine or tryptophan. Each record gives: V gene, D gene, CDR3 protein. The D gene is left open where the match is weak.

TRBV3-1	NA	ASSPTDGEAF
TRBV27	NA	ASTLTASSGNTIY
TRBV24-1	TRBD1	ATSDLDRGGDNGYT
TRBV29-1	TRBD2	SVDGMREYKQETQY
TRBV7-9	NA	ASSFPTVGEQF
TRBV9	NA	ASSVGGFDTEAF
TRBV19	TRBD2	ASSPLTGTSGRHGELF
TRBV15	NA	ATSREGANSYEQY
TRBV24-1	TRBD1	ATSDFNRGQETQY
TRBV2	NA	ASRRCEFVTDTQY
TRBV10-1	NA	ASSDPATDTQY
TRBV9	TRBD1	ASSVDPPGQLNTEAF
TRBV5-1	NA	ASSLDRTVPSYEQY
TRBV13	TRBD2	ASSPSRSGDYNEQF
TRBV5-5	TRBD1	ASSLGQGIYGYT
TRBV5-1	NA	ASSFEQRNTEAF
TRBV7-6	NA	ASSEQNEKLF
TRBV15	TRBD1	ATSSSGTGLGELF
TRBV29-1	NA	SVGQGGSYEQY
TRBV2	TRBD1	ASSDRGDSYEQY